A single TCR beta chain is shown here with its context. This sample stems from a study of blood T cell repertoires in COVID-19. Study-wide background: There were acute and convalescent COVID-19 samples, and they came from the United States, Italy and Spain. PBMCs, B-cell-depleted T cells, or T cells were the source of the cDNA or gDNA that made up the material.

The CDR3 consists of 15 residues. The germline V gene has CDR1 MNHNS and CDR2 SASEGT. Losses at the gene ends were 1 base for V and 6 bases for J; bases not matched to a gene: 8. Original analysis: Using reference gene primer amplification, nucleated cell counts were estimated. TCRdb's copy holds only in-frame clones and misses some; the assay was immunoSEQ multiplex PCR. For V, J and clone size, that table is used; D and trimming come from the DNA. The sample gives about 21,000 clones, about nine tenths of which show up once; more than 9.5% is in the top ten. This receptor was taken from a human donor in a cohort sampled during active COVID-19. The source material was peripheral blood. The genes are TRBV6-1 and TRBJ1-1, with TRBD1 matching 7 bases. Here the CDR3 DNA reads TGTGCCAGCAGTGAAGAGGGGACCGGACAGGCTGAAGCTTTCTTT. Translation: CASSEEGTGQAEAFF.